This TCR beta chain was recorded in a study of glioma-infiltrating T cells after dendritic cell vaccination. Study at large: Between the early 2000s and the early 2010s, patients got autologous tumor lysate-pulsed dendritic cell vaccines. Dendritic cell vaccine was injected intradermally three times, biweekly.

With respect to this clone: Its cognate antigen is unknown.

The CDR3 totals 12 residues. The germline V gene encodes CDR1 SEHNR and CDR2 FQNEAQ (reference sequence). Described time point: after dendritic cell vaccination, including at tumor progression/relapse. General study points: Higher pretreatment TIL content predicted longer progression-free time and survival.

Generated by immunoSEQ multiplex PCR, the TCRdb table keeps only in-frame clones and is missing some. The profile shows around 25,000 clones, roughly nine tenths of them singletons. This chain joins TRBV7-9 and TRBJ2-5; weak D call: TRBD2 (5 bases). The closer fit of TRBJ2-7 to the DNA end suggests the J call may be wrong. The source of this sequence is a human donor with glioblastoma. The sample here was blood, taken after dendritic cell vaccination. The CDR3 sequence: CASSYRTLEQYF. CDR3 DNA: TGTGCCAGCAGCTATAGGACTCTCGAGCAGTACTTC.